This T cell receptor (beta chain) was documented in a study of cytomegalovirus exposure and HLA in healthy donors. The study ran its PCR with 60 Vbeta and 13 Jbeta primers. The table came from immunoSEQ multiplex PCR; TCRdb's copy has only in-frame clones and leaves some out. Recorded for this sample: 70,000 to 80,000 clones. Trimming took off 7 bases at V and 7 bases at J, with 11 bases between the two ends. The CDR3 loop spans 12 amino acids. CDR1 is SGDLS and CDR2 is YYNGEE in the germline V gene. On this clone itself: Its antigen remains unknown.

Broader study findings: Across HLA loci, a later analysis found differing TCR association rates, with DRB1 most and HLA-C fewest.

The sample was PBMCs. The receptor was derived from a man aged 40-50 years in good health and CMV-seronegative. The chain recombines TRBV9 with TRBJ2-2; weak D call: TRBD1 (6 bases). In nucleotides, the CDR3 is TGTGCCAGCGGACAGCGCCGCGGGGAGCTGTTTTTT. Its protein is CASGQRRGELFF.